The TCR beta chain under discussion was sequenced for a study of blood T cell repertoires in COVID-19. At the level of the study: There were acute and convalescent COVID-19 samples, and they came from the United States, Italy and Spain. T cells, B-cell-depleted T cells, or PBMCs supplied cDNA or gDNA.

V dropped 6 bases and J dropped 4 bases, with 17 bases sitting between them. This CDR3 has 15 amino acids. Germline V gene sequence: CDR1 MNHEY, CDR2 SVGEGT. In the original workflow: Scientists estimated how many nucleated cells there were by amplifying reference gene primers. Libraries were prepared by immunoSEQ multiplex PCR; TCRdb keeps only in-frame clonotypes and omits some of them. That table supplies the V and J calls and clone size; D and trimming were determined from the DNA. The sample consists of about 200,000 clones, 70% to 90% of them appearing once. The sample consisted of peripheral blood. The clonotype originates from a man aged 55 to 70 with acute or convalescent COVID-19. The chain links TRBV6-2 or TRBV6-3 to TRBJ2-3; possibly TRBD2 for D (6 bases). CDR3 sequence (DNA): TGTGCCAGCAGCATGGGACTCCGAAATCCAGATACGCAGTATTTT. Residues: CASSMGLRNPDTQYF.